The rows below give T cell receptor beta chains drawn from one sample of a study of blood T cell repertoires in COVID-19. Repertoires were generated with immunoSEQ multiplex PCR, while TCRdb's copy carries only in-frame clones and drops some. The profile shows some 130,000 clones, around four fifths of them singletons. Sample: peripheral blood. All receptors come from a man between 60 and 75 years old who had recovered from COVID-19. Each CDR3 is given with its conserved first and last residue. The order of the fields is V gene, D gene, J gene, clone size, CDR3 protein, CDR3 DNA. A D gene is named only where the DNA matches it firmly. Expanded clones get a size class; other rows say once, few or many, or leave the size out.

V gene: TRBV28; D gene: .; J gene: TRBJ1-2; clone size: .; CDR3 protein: CASSSRLVGAGHNYGYTF; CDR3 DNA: TGTGCCAGCAGTTCCCGTTTAGTTGGGGCAGGCCATAACTATGGCTACACCTTC
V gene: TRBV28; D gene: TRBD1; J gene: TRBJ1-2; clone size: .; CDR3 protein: CASSPPGQGGWNYGYTF; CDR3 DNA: TGTGCCAGCAGTCCCCCGGGACAGGGGGGTTGGAACTATGGCTACACCTTC
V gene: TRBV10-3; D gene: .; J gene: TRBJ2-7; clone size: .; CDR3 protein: CAIRRAGGSYEQYF; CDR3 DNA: TGTGCCATCAGAAGAGCGGGTGGCTCCTACGAGCAGTACTTC
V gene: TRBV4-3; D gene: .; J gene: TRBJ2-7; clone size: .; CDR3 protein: CASSQGPGNYEQYF; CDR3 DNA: TGCGCCAGCAGCCAAGGGCCAGGAAACTACGAGCAGTACTTC
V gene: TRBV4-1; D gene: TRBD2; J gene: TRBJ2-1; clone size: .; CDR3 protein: CASSQGAAGGPSYNEQFF; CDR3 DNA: TGCGCCAGCAGCCAAGGGGCGGCGGGAGGGCCCTCCTACAATGAGCAGTTCTTC
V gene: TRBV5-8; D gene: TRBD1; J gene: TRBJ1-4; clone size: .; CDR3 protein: CASSFRTGHNEKLFF; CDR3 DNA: TGTGCCAGCAGCTTTCGGACAGGCCATAATGAAAAACTGTTTTTT
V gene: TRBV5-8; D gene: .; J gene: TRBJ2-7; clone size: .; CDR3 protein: CASSLLGSYEQYF; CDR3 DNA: TGTGCCAGCAGCTTGCTCGGCTCCTACGAGCAGTACTTC
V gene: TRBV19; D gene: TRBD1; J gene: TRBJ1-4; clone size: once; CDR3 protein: CASSTPGQGAEKLFF; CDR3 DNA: TGTGCCAGTAGTACCCCGGGACAGGGGGCAGAAAAACTGTTTTTT
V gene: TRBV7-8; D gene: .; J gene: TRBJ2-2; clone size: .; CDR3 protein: CASKNPLGRGTGELFF; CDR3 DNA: TGTGCCAGCAAAAACCCATTAGGGCGGGGTACCGGGGAGCTGTTTTTT
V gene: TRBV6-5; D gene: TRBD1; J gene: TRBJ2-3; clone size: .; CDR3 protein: CASARTGGNTDTQYF; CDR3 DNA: TGTGCCAGCGCTCGGACAGGGGGCAACACAGATACGCAGTATTTT
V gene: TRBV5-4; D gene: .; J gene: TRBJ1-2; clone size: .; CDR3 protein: CASSLAGQSGYTF; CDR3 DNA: TGTGCCAGCAGCTTGGCAGGGCAAAGTGGCTACACCTTC
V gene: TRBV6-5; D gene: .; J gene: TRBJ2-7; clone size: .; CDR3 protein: CASSRQYQTYEQYF; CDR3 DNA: TGTGCCAGCAGCCGACAGTACCAGACCTACGAGCAGTACTTC
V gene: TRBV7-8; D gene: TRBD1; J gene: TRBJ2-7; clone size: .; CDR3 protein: CASSPRRDRVREQYF; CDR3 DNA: TGTGCCAGCAGCCCCCGCCGGGACAGGGTCCGCGAGCAGTACTTC
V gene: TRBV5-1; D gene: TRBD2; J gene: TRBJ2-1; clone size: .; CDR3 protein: CASSSSGGGASTFF; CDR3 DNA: TGCGCCAGCAGCTCCTCCGGCGGGGGGGCGTCAACGTTCTTC
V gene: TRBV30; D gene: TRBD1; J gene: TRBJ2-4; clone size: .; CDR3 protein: CAWSLQGAVDIQYF; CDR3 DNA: TGTGCCTGGAGTTTACAGGGGGCGGTGGACATTCAGTACTTC
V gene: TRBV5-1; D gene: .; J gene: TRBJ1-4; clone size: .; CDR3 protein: CASSTSDGGGEKLFF; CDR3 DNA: TGCGCCAGCAGCACTTCGGACGGCGGGGGTGAAAAACTGTTTTTT
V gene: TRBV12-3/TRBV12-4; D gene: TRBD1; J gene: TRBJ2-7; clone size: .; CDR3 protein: CASSSPGQKDF; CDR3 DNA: TGTGCCAGCAGTTCCCCGGGACAGAAAGACTTC